This T cell receptor (beta chain) was recovered during a study of Ad26.COV2.S vaccination and SARS-CoV-2 variants. Study in general: Trial arm assignment for the donor was COV1001 Ad26.COV2.S.

This clone was detected only a few times. Its matching antigen is unknown. Within the sample, other DNA sequences also encode this same CDR3. The CDR3 extends over 14 amino acids. Germline-derived CDR1 and CDR2 are SGHDN and FVKESK. The germline V and J ends were trimmed by 0 bases and 8 bases, with 13 bases remaining between them. Indicated treatment: 15 to 20 received Ad26.COV2.S at low or high dose, single or two shots; about 5 received placebo; per-sample allocation not given. The samples date from day 63 after the first vaccine or placebo injection. Expression of Wuhan-strain SARS-CoV-2 spike came from the Ad26 vector that formed the vaccine. Clones were sequenced by immunoSEQ multiplex PCR, and TCRdb holds only the in-frame ones, with some missing. The sample consists of 300,000 to 400,000 clones, about nine tenths of them appearing once. Broader study findings: Responses of spike-specific T cells (both CD8+ and CD4+) reportedly showed substantial breadth after vaccination.

The rearrangement joins TRBV14 to TRBJ1-1; tentative D call: TRBD1 (5 bases). Sequencing was performed on peripheral blood, taken in a trial of Ad26.COV2.S vaccine versus placebo. The receptor was isolated from a person aged 18 to 65 who received the Ad26.COV2.S COVID-19 vaccine or a placebo. CDR3 coding DNA: TGTGCCAGCAGCCAAGATAGGGGACGGGGCGAAGCTTTCTTT. As protein: CASSQDRGRGEAFF.